The source of this T cell receptor beta chain is a study of blood T cell repertoires in COVID-19 (dated by TCRdb to the early 2020s). For context, the study as a whole: Samples covering the acute and convalescent phases of COVID-19 were provided by collaborators in the United States, Italy and Spain. The prospective study material was composed of cDNA or gDNA derived from T cells, B-cell-depleted T cells, or PBMCs. Subjects who had been exposed to COVID-19, were actively infected with it, or had recovered from it provided the deeply sampled blood TCRbeta repertoires that made up the dataset. The repertoires were released in a freely available public database meant as a resource for research on the immune response to SARS-CoV-2. Samples came from the ongoing ImmuneRACE study (first 160 participants) plus 1,254 subjects from 6 global collaborators. A de-identified subject ID, COVID-19 status, age in years and sex were almost always included in the sample metadata. HLA class I and class II types, where available, came from metadata supplied by the sample provider rather than from assay-based typing. Broad study findings and their caveats: The amount of clinical and demographic metadata varied by source and participant and was provided uncurated.

TCRbeta CDR3 regions were amplified from genomic DNA by means of the immunoSEQ Assay, a bias-controlled multiplex PCR. The study's processing was this. Within the assay, amplification of reference gene primers was used to estimate how many nucleated cells each sample contained. To quantify the absolute abundance of each unique TCRbeta CDR3 rearrangement, sequence reads were collapsed and filtered. For each sample, productive Simpson clonality was calculated by taking the square root of Simpson's diversity index across productive rearrangements. Drawn from immuneACCESS, this table holds only the in-frame rearrangements with V and J called that TCRdb kept. Clones are partly lost; checked studies trace under half to an unresolved V gene and leave the rest unexplained. Clone size and V and J calls were adopted from that table, with D and trimming inferred from the DNA. In all, the sample holds 80,000 or so clones, and roughly 90% of those were seen once. About 18% of the sample rests with the top ten.

On this clone: What this receptor recognizes is not known. No base-level quality is on record; no much larger clone is a single base apart.

Clipping removes 4 bases from V and 4 bases from J, with 6 as the unmatched junction base count. The germline V gene (reference sequence) gives CDR1 as LNHDA and CDR2 as SQIVND. From the cysteine through the phenylalanine, the CDR3 covers 14 amino acids. This entry keeps only the CDR3 DNA: 42 bases, framed from base 1. Collaborating institutions collected whole blood in K2EDTA tubes following their own protocols. For TCRbeta analysis, collaborators shipped samples in one of three forms: frozen whole blood, isolated PBMCs, or DNA extracted from either of those sample types. Rearrangement joined TRBV19 to TRBJ1-1, with 7 bases in between that match TRBD1. The sequencing input was peripheral blood. The source is a human donor in a cohort sampled during active COVID-19. The CDR3: CASSTGGASTEAFF. The DNA sequence is as follows: TGTGCCAGTAGTACAGGGGGAGCAAGCACTGAAGCTTTCTTT.